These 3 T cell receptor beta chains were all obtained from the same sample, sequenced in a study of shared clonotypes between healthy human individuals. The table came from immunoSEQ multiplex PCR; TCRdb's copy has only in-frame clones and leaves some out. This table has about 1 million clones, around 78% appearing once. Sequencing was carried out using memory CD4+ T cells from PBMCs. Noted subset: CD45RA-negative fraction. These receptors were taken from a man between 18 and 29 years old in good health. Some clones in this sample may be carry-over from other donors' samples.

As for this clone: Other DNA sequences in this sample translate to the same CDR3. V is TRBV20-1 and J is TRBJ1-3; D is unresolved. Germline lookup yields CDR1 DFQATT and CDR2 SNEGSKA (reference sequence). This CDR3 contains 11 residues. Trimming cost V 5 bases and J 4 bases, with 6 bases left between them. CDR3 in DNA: TGCAGTGCTTCCAGGGGAAACACCATATATTTT. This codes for CSASRGNTIYF.

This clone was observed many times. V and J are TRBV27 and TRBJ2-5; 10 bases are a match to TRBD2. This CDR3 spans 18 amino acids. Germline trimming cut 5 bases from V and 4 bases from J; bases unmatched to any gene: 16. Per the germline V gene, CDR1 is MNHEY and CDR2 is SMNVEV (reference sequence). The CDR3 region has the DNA TGTGCCAGCAGTATGAGAGGTGGGAGGGCTAGCGGGAGAGAGACCCAGTACTTC. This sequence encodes CASSMRGGRASGRETQYF.

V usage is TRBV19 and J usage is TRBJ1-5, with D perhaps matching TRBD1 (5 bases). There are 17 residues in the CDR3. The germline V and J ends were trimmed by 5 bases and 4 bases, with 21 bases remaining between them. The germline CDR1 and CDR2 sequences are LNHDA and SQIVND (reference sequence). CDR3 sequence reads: CASSPLRGELSNQPQHF. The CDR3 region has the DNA TGTGCCAGTAGTCCCCTTAGGGGTGAACTTTCGAATCAGCCCCAGCATTTT.